Given below is one T cell receptor beta chain in context. The table came from immunoSEQ multiplex PCR; TCRdb's copy has only in-frame clones and leaves some out. The table lists fewer than 150,000 clones, around four fifths of them singletons. Germline loops: CDR1 SGDLS, CDR2 YYNGEE. V trimming: 4 bases; J trimming: 0 bases; junction bases outside the gene matches: 6. The CDR3 is 18 residues long. This entry comes from a study of cytotoxic CD8 clonotypes in ibrutinib-treated CLL. Across the whole study: The sample average was about 240,000 productive templates and 85,000 to 95,000 productive rearrangements.

Material: PBMCs, obtained after 24 months of ibrutinib treatment. The sequence came from a human donor with chronic lymphocytic leukemia. This chain connects TRBV9 to TRBJ2-3, with 15 positions matching TRBD2. As DNA, the CDR3 is TGTGCCAGCAGCAAGGGGACTAGCGGGGGGAGCAGCACAGATACGCAGTATTTT. Its translation is CASSKGTSGGSSTDTQYF.